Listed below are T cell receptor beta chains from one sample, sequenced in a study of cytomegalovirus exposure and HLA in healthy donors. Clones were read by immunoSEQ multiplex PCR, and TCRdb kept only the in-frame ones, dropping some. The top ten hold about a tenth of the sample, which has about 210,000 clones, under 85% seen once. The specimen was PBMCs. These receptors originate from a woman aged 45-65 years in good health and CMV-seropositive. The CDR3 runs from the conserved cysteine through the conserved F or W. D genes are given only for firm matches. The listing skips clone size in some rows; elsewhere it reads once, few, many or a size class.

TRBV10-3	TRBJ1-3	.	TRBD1	CAISQGQVASGNTIYF	TGTGCCATCAGTCAGGGACAGGTAGCCTCTGGAAACACCATATATTTT
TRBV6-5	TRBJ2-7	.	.	CASSYSDFRAAYEQYF	TGTGCCAGCAGTTACTCGGACTTCAGAGCCGCCTACGAGCAGTACTTC
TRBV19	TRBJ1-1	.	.	CASSPEGGTEAFF	TGTGCCAGTAGTCCCGAGGGCGGCACTGAAGCTTTCTTT
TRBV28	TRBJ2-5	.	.	CASSLSSEETQYF	TGTGCCAGCAGTTTATCTAGCGAAGAGACCCAGTACTTC
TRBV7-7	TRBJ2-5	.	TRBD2	CASSVGLAGRETQYF	TGTGCCAGCAGCGTCGGACTAGCGGGCCGGGAGACCCAGTACTTC
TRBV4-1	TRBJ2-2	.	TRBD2	CASSGTSGGASTGELFF	TGCGCCAGCAGCGGGACTAGCGGGGGGGCGTCGACCGGGGAGCTGTTTTTT
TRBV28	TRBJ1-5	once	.	CASSLVVTGSSNQPQHF	TGTGCCAGCAGTTTAGTGGTAACAGGTTCTAGCAATCAGCCCCAGCATTTT
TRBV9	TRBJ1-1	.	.	CASSVGGPNTEAFF	TGTGCCAGCAGCGTAGGTGGGCCGAACACTGAAGCTTTCTTT
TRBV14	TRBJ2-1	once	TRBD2	CASSQRTGLAGFSSYNEQFF	TGTGCCAGCAGCCAGCGGACGGGACTAGCGGGGTTCAGCTCCTACAATGAGCAGTTCTTC
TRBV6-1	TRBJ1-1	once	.	CASRSTVNTEAFF	TGTGCCAGCAGATCTACAGTGAACACTGAAGCTTTCTTT
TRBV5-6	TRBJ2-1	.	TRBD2	CASSFPTSGPYNEQFF	TGTGCCAGCAGCTTCCCTACTAGCGGCCCATACAATGAGCAGTTCTTC
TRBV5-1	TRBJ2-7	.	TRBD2	CASSLPTSGGAYEQYF	TGCGCCAGCAGCTTGCCGACTAGCGGGGGGGCCTACGAGCAGTACTTC
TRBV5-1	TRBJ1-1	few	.	CASSLDGRGRNTEAFF	TGCGCCAGCAGCTTGGACGGGAGGGGTCGGAACACTGAAGCTTTCTTT
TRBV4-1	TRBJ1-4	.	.	CASSQGGRTNEKLFF	TGCGCCAGCAGCCAAGGAGGCAGGACAAATGAAAAACTGTTTTTT
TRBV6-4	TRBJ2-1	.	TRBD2	CASSGGLAGNEQFF	TGTGCCAGCAGTGGAGGACTAGCGGGGAATGAGCAGTTCTTC
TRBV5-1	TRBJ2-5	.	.	CASSPRSVPETQYF	TGCGCCAGCAGCCCCAGGTCCGTTCCCGAGACCCAGTACTTC
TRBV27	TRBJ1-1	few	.	CASPGGRGRVTEAFF	TGTGCCAGCCCGGGGGGACGGGGGCGGGTCACTGAAGCTTTCTTT
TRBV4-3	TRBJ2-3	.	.	CASSPGQPDTQYF	TGCGCCAGCAGCCCAGGACAGCCAGATACGCAGTATTTT
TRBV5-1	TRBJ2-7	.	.	CASSLGAVTYEQYF	TGCGCCAGCAGCTTGGGGGCCGTAACCTACGAGCAGTACTTC
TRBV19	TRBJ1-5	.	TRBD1	CASTPGTGDNNQPQHF	TGTGCCAGTACCCCCGGGACAGGGGATAACAATCAGCCCCAGCATTTT
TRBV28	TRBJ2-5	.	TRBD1	CASSTGQEETQYF	TGTGCCAGCAGCACGGGACAGGAGGAGACCCAGTACTTC
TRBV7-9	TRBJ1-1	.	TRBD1	CASSWGTGGSAEAFF	TGTGCCAGCAGCTGGGGGACAGGGGGTAGTGCTGAAGCTTTCTTT
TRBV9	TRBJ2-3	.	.	CASSEQPGHTTDTQYF	TGTGCCAGCAGCGAACAGCCGGGACACACCACAGATACGCAGTATTTT
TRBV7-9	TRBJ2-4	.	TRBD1	CASSDPGTGFTSAKNIQYF	TGTGCCAGCAGCGACCCGGGGACAGGATTCACTTCAGCCAAAAACATTCAGTACTTC
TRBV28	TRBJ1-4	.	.	CASSLITGKGEKLFF	TGTGCCAGCAGTTTAATCACAGGGAAGGGGGAAAAACTGTTTTTT
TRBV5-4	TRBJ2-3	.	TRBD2	CASSLAVGGTDTQYF	TGTGCCAGCAGCTTGGCGGTGGGGGGGACAGATACGCAGTATTTT
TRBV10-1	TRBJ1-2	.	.	CASSELSGASYRYTF	TGCGCCAGCAGTGAGTTATCGGGAGCTTCTTATCGCTACACCTTC
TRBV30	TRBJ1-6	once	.	CAWSHLRKAGSPLHF	TGTGCCTGGAGTCACTTGAGGAAAGCGGGATCACCCCTCCACTTT
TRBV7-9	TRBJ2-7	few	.	CASSPMLYEQYF	TGTGCCAGCAGCCCCATGTTGTACGAGCAGTACTTC
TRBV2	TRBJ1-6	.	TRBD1	CASNVDRGDSPLHF	TGTGCCAGCAACGTTGACAGGGGGGATTCACCCCTCCACTTT
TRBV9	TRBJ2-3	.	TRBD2	CASSVVAGGPDTQYF	TGTGCCAGCAGCGTGGTAGCGGGGGGCCCAGATACGCAGTATTTT
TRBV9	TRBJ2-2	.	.	CASSAPLGLAANTGELFF	TGTGCCAGCAGCGCCCCTTTAGGCCTAGCTGCGAACACCGGGGAGCTGTTTTTT
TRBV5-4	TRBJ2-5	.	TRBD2	CASSLTSGGETQYF	TGTGCCAGCAGCTTGACTAGCGGGGGAGAGACCCAGTACTTC
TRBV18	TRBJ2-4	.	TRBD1	CASSLGQGLAKNIQYF	TGTGCCAGCTCACTGGGACAGGGGCTAGCCAAAAACATTCAGTACTTC
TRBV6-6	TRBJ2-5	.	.	CASSYLAGLETQYF	TGTGCCAGCAGTTACTTGGCAGGGCTAGAGACCCAGTACTTC
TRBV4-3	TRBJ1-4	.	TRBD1	CASSRDRGEKLFF	TGCGCCAGCAGCCGGGACAGGGGTGAAAAACTGTTTTTT
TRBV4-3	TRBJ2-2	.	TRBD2	CASSLLPPASGGTGELFF	TGCGCCAGCAGCCTCCTACCGCCGGCTAGCGGGGGCACCGGGGAGCTGTTTTTT
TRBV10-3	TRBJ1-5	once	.	CAISDSGGNQPQHF	TGTGCCATCAGTGATTCGGGTGGGAATCAGCCCCAGCATTTT
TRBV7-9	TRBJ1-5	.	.	CASSFVDGRNQPQHF	TGTGCCAGCAGCTTCGTCGATGGGCGAAATCAGCCCCAGCATTTT
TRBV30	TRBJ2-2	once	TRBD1	CAWGGTGSGELFF	TGTGCCTGGGGGGGGACAGGGTCCGGGGAGCTGTTTTTT